One T cell receptor beta chain is described in this entry. Only in-frame clones appear in the TCRdb table, and some are missing; sequencing was by immunoSEQ multiplex PCR. The top ten hold 2% to 3% of the sample, which has 290,000 or so clones, around 90% seen once. The entry originates in a study of blood T cell repertoires in COVID-19. The CDR3 is 12 residues long. CDR1 is SGHTA, CDR2 FQGNSA, per germline. The germline V and J ends were trimmed by 6 bases and 10 bases, with 13 bases remaining between them. The sample was peripheral blood. The sequence derives from a man in his late teens or twenties with active or convalescent COVID-19. The chain recombines TRBV7-2 with TRBJ2-1; maybe TRBD2 (5 bases). CDR3 amino acids: CASSLSGIEQFF. In DNA, the CDR3 is TGTGCCAGCAGTCTCAGCGGAATCGAGCAGTTCTTC.